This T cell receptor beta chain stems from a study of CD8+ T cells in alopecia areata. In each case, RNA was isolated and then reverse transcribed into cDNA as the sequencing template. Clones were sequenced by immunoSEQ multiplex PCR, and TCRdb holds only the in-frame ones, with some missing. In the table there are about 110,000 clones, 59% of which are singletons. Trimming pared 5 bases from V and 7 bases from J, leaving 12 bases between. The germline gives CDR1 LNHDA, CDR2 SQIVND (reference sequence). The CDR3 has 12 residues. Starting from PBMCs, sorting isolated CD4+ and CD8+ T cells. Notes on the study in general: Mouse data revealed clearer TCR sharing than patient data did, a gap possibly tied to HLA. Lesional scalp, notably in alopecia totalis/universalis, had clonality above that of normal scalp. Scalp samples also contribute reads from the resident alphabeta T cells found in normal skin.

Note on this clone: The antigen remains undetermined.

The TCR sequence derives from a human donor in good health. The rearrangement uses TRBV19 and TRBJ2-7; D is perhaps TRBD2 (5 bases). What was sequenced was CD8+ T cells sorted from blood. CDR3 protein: CASSYGSGEQYF. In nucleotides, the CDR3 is TGTGCCAGTAGTTACGGGTCGGGAGAGCAGTACTTC.